The entry below gives a single T cell receptor beta chain sequence along with its context. This clonotype was seen more than once but under ten times. The antigen it binds to is not known. There are no base qualities to consult, and no much larger clone falls within one base. Reading the label with the study, this specimen's time point is: blood at routine non-recurrence follow-up after resection. TCR sequencing used whole RNA extracted from tumor and nontumor lung tissue, or from cryopreserved PBMC samples, without cell sorting. Patients were selected for TCR sequencing only if sufficient RNA was available from at least two tumor regions. This sample stems from a study of spatial heterogeneity in lung cancer (dated by TCRdb to between 2018 and 2021). About the investigation overall: Samples were obtained from approximately 70 patients with early-stage, untreated non-small cell lung cancer from the lung TRACERx cohort. Beta-chain transcripts were consistently detected in greater numbers than alpha-chain transcripts, which likely reflected higher beta-chain transcript abundance. At surgery, 220 tumor regions, some 61 matched nontumor lung samples and 56 PBMC samples were TCR-sequenced for both alpha and beta chains. Nonsynonymous mutation counts, determined by whole-exome sequencing of tumor tissue, were related to features of the TCR repertoire. Follow-up PBMC samples were sequenced whenever the samples were available, and the median time to follow-up was approximately 2 years after resection. TCR alpha and beta repertoires were quantitatively compared across multiple tumor regions, matched nontumor lung and blood in non-small cell lung cancer. In the raw uncorrected reads, each unique combination of TCR and UMI appeared more than ten times on average.

Findings and caveats that apply to the study as a whole: Additional single-cell paired TCR alpha and beta sequencing was considered necessary to confirm, at a functional level, the hypothesis that regional TCRs recognize regional mutations. Only roughly 15 patients were included in comparisons of baseline and follow-up blood repertoires. Ubiquitous expanded tumor TCRs showed up in blood more often at tumor resection than at routine follow-up.

The protocol used for the library was 5' RACE. The sample was run on a NextSeq 500. In the TCR library protocol, a unique molecular identifier was attached to each TCR cDNA molecule so that PCR and sequencing errors could be corrected. Under the source paper's analysis protocol: TCR identification, UMI-based error correction and CDR3 extraction were performed with Decombinator tools. Expanded TCRs were defined as those above a frequency of 2 per 1,000, corresponding to the top 1% of the tumor frequency distribution. Renyi diversity was computed with the R vegan package after each repertoire had been subsampled 100 times to 5,000 TCRs. CDR3 similarity networks were built from amino acid triplet string-kernel similarity, connecting CDR3s with pairwise similarity above 0.82. TCRdb ran its own pipeline on the public reads, namely fastp trimming at Q25 and MiXCR clone calling, and kept in-frame beta chains. Each entry merges the rows of one CDR3 protein and shows their most common DNA and genes. The V and J calls reflect TCRdb's pipeline rather than the authors' work. The sample includes 25,000 to 30,000 distinct CDR3 sequences, with approximately 6% observed a single time. 22% of the sample is taken by the ten largest.

The clonotype comes from a male donor with early-stage non-small cell lung cancer. This sample comprised PBMCs, obtained at follow-up.

The DNA sequence follows: TGCGCCAGCGCGGTTGGGCAAGAGACCCAGTACTTC. Its coded protein is CASAVGQETQYF. The chain was built from TRBV5-1 and TRBJ2-5, with an unclear D gene assignment. V is pared back by 7 bases and J by 2 bases, with 9 bases lying between the germline termini. Sequences SGHRS (CDR1) and YFSETQ (CDR2) are obtained from the germline V gene. Inclusive of the bounding cysteine and phenylalanine, the CDR3 is 12 residues long. Just the 36-base CDR3 DNA is kept, in frame starting at base 1.